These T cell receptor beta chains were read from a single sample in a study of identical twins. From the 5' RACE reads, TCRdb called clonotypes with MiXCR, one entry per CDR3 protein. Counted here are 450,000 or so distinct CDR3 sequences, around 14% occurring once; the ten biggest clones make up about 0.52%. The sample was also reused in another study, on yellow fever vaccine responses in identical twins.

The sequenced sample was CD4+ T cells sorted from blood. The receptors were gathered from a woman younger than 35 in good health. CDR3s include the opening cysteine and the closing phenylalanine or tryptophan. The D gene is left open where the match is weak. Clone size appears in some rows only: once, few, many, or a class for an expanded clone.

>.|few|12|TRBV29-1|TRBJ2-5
CSVEGHRETQYF
TGCAGCGTTGAAGGCCATAGAGAGACCCAGTACTTC
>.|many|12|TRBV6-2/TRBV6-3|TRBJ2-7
CASSRGSYEQYF
TGCGCCAGCAGCCGGGGTTCCTACGAGCAGTACTTC
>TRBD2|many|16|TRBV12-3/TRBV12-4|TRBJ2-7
CASTPEGGIQSYEQYF
TGTGCCAGCACCCCCGAGGGAGGGATACAATCCTACGAGCAGTACTTC
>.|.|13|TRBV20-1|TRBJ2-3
CSAPSVRTDTQYF
TGCAGTGCTCCTAGCGTACGAACAGATACGCAGTATTTT
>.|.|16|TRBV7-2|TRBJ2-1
CASSLRPTNTYNEQFF
TGTGCCAGCAGCTTAAGACCGACGAACACCTACAATGAGCAGTTCTTC
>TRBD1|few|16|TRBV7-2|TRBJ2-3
CASRRQDRGGTDTQYF
TGTGCCAGCAGGCGACAGGACAGGGGAGGCACAGATACGCAGTATTTT
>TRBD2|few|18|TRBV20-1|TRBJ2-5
CSAVGSGGNRAIQETQYF
TGCAGTGCTGTCGGTAGCGGGGGAAACAGGGCCATCCAAGAGACCCAGTACTTC
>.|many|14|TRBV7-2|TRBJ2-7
CASSLAGNSYEQYF
TGTGCCAGCAGCTTAGCGGGTAACTCCTACGAGCAGTACTTC
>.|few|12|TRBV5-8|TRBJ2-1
CASSFQMYEQFF
TGTGCCAGCAGCTTTCAGATGTATGAGCAGTTCTTC
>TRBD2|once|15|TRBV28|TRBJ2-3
CASRASGPRADTQYF
TGTGCCAGCAGGGCTAGCGGACCCCGGGCGGATACGCAGTATTTT
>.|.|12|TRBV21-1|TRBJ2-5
CASPIRGETQYF
TGTGCCAGCCCCATAAGGGGGGAGACCCAGTACTTC
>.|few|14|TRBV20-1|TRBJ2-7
CSARLRGPSYEQYF
TGCAGTGCTAGACTCAGGGGACCCTCCTACGAGCAGTACTTC
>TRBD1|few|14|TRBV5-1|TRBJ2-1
CASSPRTGEHEQFF
TGCGCCAGCAGCCCCCGGACAGGGGAGCATGAGCAGTTCTTC
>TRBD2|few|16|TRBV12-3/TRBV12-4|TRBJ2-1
CASSPDSGTIYNEQFF
TGTGCCAGCAGTCCCGATAGCGGGACCATCTACAATGAGCAGTTCTTC
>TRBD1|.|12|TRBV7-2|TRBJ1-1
CASSVGQDEAFF
TGTGCCAGCAGCGTAGGACAGGATGAAGCTTTCTTT
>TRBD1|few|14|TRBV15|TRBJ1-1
CATAGPGQLSEAFF
TGTGCCACCGCCGGCCCGGGACAGTTATCTGAAGCTTTCTTT
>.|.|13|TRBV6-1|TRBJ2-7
CASSGGILYEQYF
TGTGCCAGCAGTGGCGGGATTCTCTACGAGCAGTACTTC
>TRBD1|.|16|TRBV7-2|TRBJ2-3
CASSYQQGIGTDTQYF
TGTGCCAGCAGCTACCAACAGGGGATAGGCACAGATACGCAGTATTTT
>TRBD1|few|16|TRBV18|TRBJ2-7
CASSTVTGGGSHEQYF
TGTGCCAGCTCAACGGTCACAGGGGGAGGTTCCCACGAGCAGTACTTC
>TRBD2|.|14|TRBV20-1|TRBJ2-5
CSARVAGGWKTQYF
TGCAGTGCTAGAGTGGCGGGGGGGTGGAAGACCCAGTACTTC
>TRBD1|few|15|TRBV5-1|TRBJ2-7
CASSLGTGFLSEQYF
TGCGCCAGCAGCCTCGGGACAGGGTTCCTCTCCGAGCAGTACTTC
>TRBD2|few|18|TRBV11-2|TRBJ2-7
CASSPPPLIAGGSYEQYF
TGTGCCAGCAGCCCTCCCCCCCTGATAGCGGGAGGCTCCTACGAGCAGTACTTC
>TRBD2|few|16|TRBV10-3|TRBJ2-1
CAISQNPSGGSNEQFF
TGTGCCATCAGTCAAAACCCTAGCGGGGGGTCCAATGAGCAGTTCTTC
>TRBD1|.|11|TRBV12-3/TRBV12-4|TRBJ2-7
CASSNRGEQYF
TGTGCCAGCAGTAACAGGGGCGAGCAGTACTTC
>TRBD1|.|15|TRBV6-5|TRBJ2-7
CASSYAGTGGYEQYF
TGTGCCAGCAGTTACGCCGGGACAGGGGGCTACGAGCAGTACTTC
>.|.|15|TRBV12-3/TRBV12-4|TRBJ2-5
CASRAGVTGPKTQYF
TGTGCCAGCAGGGCTGGGGTGACAGGACCCAAGACCCAGTACTTC
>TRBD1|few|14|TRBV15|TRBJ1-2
CATSPDRGHDGYTF
TGTGCCACCAGTCCGGACAGGGGGCACGATGGCTACACCTTC
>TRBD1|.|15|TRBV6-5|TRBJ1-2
CASSYRTGGGYGHTF
TGTGCCAGCAGTTATAGGACAGGGGGCGGCTATGGCCACACCTTC
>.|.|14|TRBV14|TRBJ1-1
CASSQRGLNTEAFF
TGTGCCAGCAGCCAACGAGGACTAAACACTGAAGCTTTCTTT
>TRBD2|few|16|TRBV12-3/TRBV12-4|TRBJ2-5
CASSRTSGGRGWAQYF
TGTGCCAGCAGTCGTACTAGCGGGGGCCGGGGGTGGGCCCAGTACTTC
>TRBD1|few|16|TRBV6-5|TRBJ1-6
CASSSLFQGDNSPLHF
TGTGCCAGCAGTTCTCTCTTCCAGGGGGATAATTCACCCCTCCACTTT
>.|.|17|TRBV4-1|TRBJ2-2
CASSQIPGTPGTGELFF
TGCGCCAGCAGCCAGATCCCCGGGACCCCAGGGACCGGGGAGCTGTTTTTT
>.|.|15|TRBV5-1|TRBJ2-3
CASSLTSTHTDTQYF
TGCGCCAGCAGCTTGACTAGCACCCACACAGATACGCAGTATTTT
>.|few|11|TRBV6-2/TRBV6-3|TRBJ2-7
CASATANEQYF
TGTGCCAGCGCGACAGCAAACGAGCAGTACTTC
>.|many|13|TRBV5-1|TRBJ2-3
CASSSTRLAKQYF
TGCGCCAGCAGCTCAACTAGGTTAGCTAAGCAGTATTTT
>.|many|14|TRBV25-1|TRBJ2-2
CASSEAGNTGELFF
TGTGCCAGCAGTGAGGCGGGAAACACCGGGGAGCTGTTTTTT
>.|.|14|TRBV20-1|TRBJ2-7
CSAMLPLAEYEQYF
TGCAGTGCCATGCTCCCACTTGCTGAATACGAGCAGTACTTC
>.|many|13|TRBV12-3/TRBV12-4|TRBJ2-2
CASSFYGTEYLFF
TGTGCCAGCAGTTTTTACGGGACTGAGTATCTGTTTTTT
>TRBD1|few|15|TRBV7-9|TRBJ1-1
CASSLGDRGATEAFF
TGTGCCAGCAGCTTAGGGGACAGGGGCGCCACTGAAGCTTTCTTT
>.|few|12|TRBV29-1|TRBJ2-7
CSVVTGTYEQYF
TGCAGCGTTGTAACAGGAACCTACGAGCAGTACTTC
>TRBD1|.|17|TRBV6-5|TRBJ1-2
CASSYYTSGGGNYGYTF
TGTGCCAGCAGTTACTATACGTCAGGGGGCGGAAACTATGGCTACACCTTC
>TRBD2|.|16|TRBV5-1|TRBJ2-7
CASSSGLAGVPYEQYF
TGCGCCAGCAGCTCGGGACTAGCGGGGGTTCCCTACGAGCAGTACTTC
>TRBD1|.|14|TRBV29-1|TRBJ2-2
CSARDRGRTGELFF
TGCAGCGCTAGGGACAGGGGGCGAACCGGGGAGCTGTTTTTT